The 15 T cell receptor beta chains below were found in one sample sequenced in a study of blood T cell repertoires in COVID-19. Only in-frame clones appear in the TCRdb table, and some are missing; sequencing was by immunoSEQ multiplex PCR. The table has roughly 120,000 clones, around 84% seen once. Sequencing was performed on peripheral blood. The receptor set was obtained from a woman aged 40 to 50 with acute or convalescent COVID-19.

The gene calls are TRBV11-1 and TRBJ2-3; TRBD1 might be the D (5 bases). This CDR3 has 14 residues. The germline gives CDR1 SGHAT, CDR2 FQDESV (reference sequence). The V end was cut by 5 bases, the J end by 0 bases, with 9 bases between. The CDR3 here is CASSAGHSTDTQYF. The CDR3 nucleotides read TGTGCCAGCAGCGCAGGACATAGCACAGATACGCAGTATTTT.

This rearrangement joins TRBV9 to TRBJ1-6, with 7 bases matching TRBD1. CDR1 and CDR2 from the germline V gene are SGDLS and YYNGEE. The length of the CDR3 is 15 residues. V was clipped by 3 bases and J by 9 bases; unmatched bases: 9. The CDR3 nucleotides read TGTGCCAGCAGCGAGGAGACAGGGATCCTTTCACCCCTCCACTTT. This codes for CASSEETGILSPLHF.

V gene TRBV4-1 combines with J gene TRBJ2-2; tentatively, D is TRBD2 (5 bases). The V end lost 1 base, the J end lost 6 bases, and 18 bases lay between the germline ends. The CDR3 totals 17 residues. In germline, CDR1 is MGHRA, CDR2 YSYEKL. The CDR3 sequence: CASSQGLLLRGAGELFF. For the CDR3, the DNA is TGCGCCAGCAGCCAAGGCCTACTTTTACGGGGAGCCGGGGAGCTGTTTTTT.

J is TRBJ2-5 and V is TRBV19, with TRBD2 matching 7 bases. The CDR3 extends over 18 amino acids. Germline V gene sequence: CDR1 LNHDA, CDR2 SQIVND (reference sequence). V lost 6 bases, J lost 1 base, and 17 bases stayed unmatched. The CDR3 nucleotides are TGTGCCAGTAGCAAGGAGGCGGTTCGCGGGGGAGGCCAAGAGACCCAGTACTTC. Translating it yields CASSKEAVRGGGQETQYF.

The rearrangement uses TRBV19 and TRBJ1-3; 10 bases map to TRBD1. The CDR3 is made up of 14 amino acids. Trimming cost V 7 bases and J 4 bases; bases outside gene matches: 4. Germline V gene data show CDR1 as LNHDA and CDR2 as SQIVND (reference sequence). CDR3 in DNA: TGTGCCAGTACCGGGACAGGGGAAGGAAACACCATATATTTT. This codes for CASTGTGEGNTIYF.

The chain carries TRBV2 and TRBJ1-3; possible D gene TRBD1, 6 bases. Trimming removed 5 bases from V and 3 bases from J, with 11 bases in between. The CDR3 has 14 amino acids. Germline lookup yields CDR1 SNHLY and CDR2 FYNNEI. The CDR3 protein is CASSQQGGGNTIYF. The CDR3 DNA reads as TGTGCCAGCAGTCAACAGGGCGGTGGAAACACCATATATTTT.

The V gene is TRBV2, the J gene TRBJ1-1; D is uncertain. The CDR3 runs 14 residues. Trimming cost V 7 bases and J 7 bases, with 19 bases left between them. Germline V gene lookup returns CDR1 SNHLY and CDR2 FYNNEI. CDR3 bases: TGTGCCAGCACTCTAGGTCCTCCCCCCCTTGAAGCTTTCTTT. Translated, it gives CASTLGPPPLEAFF.

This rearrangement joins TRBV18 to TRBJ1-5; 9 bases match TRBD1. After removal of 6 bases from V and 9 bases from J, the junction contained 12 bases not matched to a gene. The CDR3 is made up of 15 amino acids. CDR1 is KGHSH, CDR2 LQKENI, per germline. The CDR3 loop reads CASSEGTGKLGPQHF. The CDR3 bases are TGTGCCAGCTCCGAGGGGACAGGGAAGTTAGGGCCCCAGCATTTT.

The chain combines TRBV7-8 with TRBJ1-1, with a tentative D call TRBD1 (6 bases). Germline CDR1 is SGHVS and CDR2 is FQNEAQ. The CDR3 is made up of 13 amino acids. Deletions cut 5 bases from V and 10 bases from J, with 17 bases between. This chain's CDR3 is CASSKETGLGAFF. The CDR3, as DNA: TGTGCCAGCAGCAAAGAAACAGGGCTTGGAGCTTTCTTT.

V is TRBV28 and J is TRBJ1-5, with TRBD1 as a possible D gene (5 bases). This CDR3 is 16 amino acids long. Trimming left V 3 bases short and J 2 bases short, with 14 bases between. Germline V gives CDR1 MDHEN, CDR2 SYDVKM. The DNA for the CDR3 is TGTGCCAGCAGTTTTTCCAGGGATTACGGCAATCAGCCCCAGCATTTT. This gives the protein CASSFSRDYGNQPQHF.

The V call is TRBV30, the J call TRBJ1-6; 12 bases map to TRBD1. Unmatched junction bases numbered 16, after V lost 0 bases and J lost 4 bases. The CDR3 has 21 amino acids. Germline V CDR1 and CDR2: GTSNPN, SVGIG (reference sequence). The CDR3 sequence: CAWSVNRPGTGGEKYNSPLHF. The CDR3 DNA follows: TGTGCCTGGAGTGTCAATCGTCCCGGGACAGGGGGCGAGAAGTATAATTCACCCCTCCACTTT.

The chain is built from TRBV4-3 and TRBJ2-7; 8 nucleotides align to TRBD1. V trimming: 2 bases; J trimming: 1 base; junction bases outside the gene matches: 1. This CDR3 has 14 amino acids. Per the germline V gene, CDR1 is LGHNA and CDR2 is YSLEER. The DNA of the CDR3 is TGCGCCAGCAGCCAACGACAGGGGTCCTACGAGCAGTACTTC. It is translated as CASSQRQGSYEQYF.

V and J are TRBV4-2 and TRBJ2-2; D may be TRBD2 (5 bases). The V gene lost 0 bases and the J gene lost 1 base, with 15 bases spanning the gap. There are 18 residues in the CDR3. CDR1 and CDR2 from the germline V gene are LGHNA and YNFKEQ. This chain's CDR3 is CASSQDEGTTVNTGELFF. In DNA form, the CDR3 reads TGTGCCAGCAGCCAAGACGAGGGTACGACGGTGAACACCGGGGAGCTGTTTTTT.

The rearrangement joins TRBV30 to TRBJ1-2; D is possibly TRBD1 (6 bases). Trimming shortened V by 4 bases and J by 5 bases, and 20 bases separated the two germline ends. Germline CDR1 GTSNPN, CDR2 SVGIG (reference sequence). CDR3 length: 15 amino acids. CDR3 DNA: TGTGCCTGGATATCGAAGGGGGTCATGGGGTATGGCTACACCTTC. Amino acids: CAWISKGVMGYGYTF. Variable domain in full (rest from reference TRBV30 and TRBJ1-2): SQTIHQWPATLVQPVGSPLSLECTVEGTSNPNLYWYRQAAGRGLQLLFYSVGIGQISSEVPQNLSASRPQDRQFILSSKKLLLSDSGFYLCAWISKGVMGYGYTFGSGTRLTVV.

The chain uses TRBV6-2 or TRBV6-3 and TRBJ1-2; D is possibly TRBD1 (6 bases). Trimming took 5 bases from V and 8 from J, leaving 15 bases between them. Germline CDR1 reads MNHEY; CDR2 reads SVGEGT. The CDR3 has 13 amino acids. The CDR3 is CASSLGGPSGYTF. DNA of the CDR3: TGTGCCAGCAGTCTCGGGGGGCCCTCAGGCTACACCTTC.